These T cell receptor beta chains were read from a single sample in a study of technical replicates of blood from several donors. Produced via immunoSEQ multiplex PCR; TCRdb's table is partial and in-frame only. The top ten clones hold around 0.31% of a sample with some 80,000 clones, about 96% of them seen once. The sample was T cells isolated from PBMCs. These receptors came from a human donor in good health. The CDR3 runs from the conserved cysteine through the conserved F or W. The D gene is left open where the match is weak. Clone sizes are given selectively: once, few, many, or a class where the clone is expanded.

v_call	clone_size	d_call	j_call	cdr3_nt	cdr3_aa
TRBV4-1	.	TRBD1	TRBJ1-4	TGCGCCAGCAGCCAAGCCTTTTCCAGGGGGCGAGGTGAAAAACTGTTTTTT	CASSQAFSRGRGEKLFF
TRBV27	once	TRBD1	TRBJ1-2	TGTGCCAGCAGTGAGGGACAGACCACACCCTCTAACTATGGCTACACCTTC	CASSEGQTTPSNYGYTF
TRBV2	.	.	TRBJ2-7	TGTGCCACCCGGGTCCCCCAAGGTTCCTACGAGCAGTACTTC	CATRVPQGSYEQYF
TRBV19	.	TRBD1	TRBJ2-7	TGTGCCAGTAGTAACCGGGACAGGGCCGAGCAGTACTTC	CASSNRDRAEQYF
TRBV15	.	TRBD1	TRBJ1-5	TGTGCCACCAGCAAGAGTCTAGCCGGGACAGTAGAATATAGCAATCAGCCCCAGCATTTT	CATSKSLAGTVEYSNQPQHF
TRBV9	.	TRBD2	TRBJ2-7	TGTGCCAGCAGCGTAGGGGCTAGCGGGGACTACGAGCAGTACTTC	CASSVGASGDYEQYF
TRBV7-6	.	.	TRBJ1-1	TGTGCCAGCAGCTTACGCCGGGGATTGAACACTGAAGCTTTCTTT	CASSLRRGLNTEAFF
TRBV15	.	TRBD2	TRBJ2-2	TGTGCCACCAGCCGACGGACTAGCTCCACCGGGGAGCTGTTTTTT	CATSRRTSSTGELFF
TRBV28	.	.	TRBJ1-4	TGTGCCAGCAACAGCATACAGCATAATGAAAAACTGTTTTTT	CASNSIQHNEKLFF
TRBV4-2	.	.	TRBJ2-7	TGTGCCAGCAGCCAAGAAATACCAGGGCCCAGGAACGAGCAGTACTTC	CASSQEIPGPRNEQYF
TRBV4-1	.	.	TRBJ1-1	TGCGCCAGCAGCCAAACAGGATCCATGAACACTGAAGCTTTCTTT	CASSQTGSMNTEAFF
TRBV5-1	.	TRBD1	TRBJ2-1	TGCGCCAGCAGCTTGTTTGCTGGACAGGGGTGGAATGAGCAGTTCTTC	CASSLFAGQGWNEQFF
TRBV6-1	.	TRBD1	TRBJ2-2	TGTGCCAGCAGTGTAACCGGGACAGAAGGTGGGGGGGAGCTGTTTTTT	CASSVTGTEGGGELFF
TRBV28	.	TRBD1	TRBJ2-5	TGTGCCAGCAGTTCCTACAGGGGCCAAGAGACCCAGTACTTC	CASSSYRGQETQYF
TRBV7-9	once	.	TRBJ1-1	TGTGCCAGCAGTTTTTCCACAACACGGGTTGGTGAAGCTTTCTTT	CASSFSTTRVGEAFF
TRBV5-1	.	.	TRBJ1-1	TGCGCCAGCACCCTCAACATGAACACTGAAGCTTTCTTT	CASTLNMNTEAFF
TRBV10-3	.	.	TRBJ1-1	TGTGCCATCAGTGAGACCGCCGCGGGGGAAATCAACACTGAAGCTTTCTTT	CAISETAAGEINTEAFF
TRBV29-1	.	.	TRBJ1-1	TGCAGCGTTGCGGGGGGCTGGACTGAAGCTTTCTTT	CSVAGGWTEAFF
TRBV7-2	.	.	TRBJ1-2	TGTGCCAGCAGCTTAGTTGGCGGGGAATGGAACTATGGCTACACCTTC	CASSLVGGEWNYGYTF
TRBV5-8	.	TRBD1	TRBJ2-1	TGTGCCGGCTCCTTGGGGACAGGGTCCTACAATGAGCAGTTCTTC	CAGSLGTGSYNEQFF
TRBV7-9	.	TRBD2	TRBJ2-5	TGTGCCAGCAGCTTAGCGGCGGGAGCAGGCGAGACCCAGTACTTC	CASSLAAGAGETQYF
TRBV25-1	.	.	TRBJ1-4	TGTGCCAGCAGCTGGACAGATGAAAAACTGTTTTTT	CASSWTDEKLFF
TRBV28	.	TRBD1	TRBJ1-4	TGTGCCAGCAGTTGGGGACAGGGGACTGAAAAACTGTTTTTT	CASSWGQGTEKLFF
TRBV4-1	.	TRBD2	TRBJ2-5	TGCGCCAGCAGCCAAGATCCGGGACTAGCGGAGCAAGAGACCCAGTACTTC	CASSQDPGLAEQETQYF
TRBV4-1	.	.	TRBJ2-7	TGCGCCAGCAGCCATAATTCACAGGGCTACGAGCAGTACTTC	CASSHNSQGYEQYF
TRBV13	.	TRBD2	TRBJ2-3	TGTGCCAGCAGCTCGACTAGCGGTAATACGCAGTATTTT	CASSSTSGNTQYF
TRBV4-3	.	.	TRBJ2-1	TGCGCCAGCAGCCAAGACGAAGCTGGCAATGAGCAGTTCTTC	CASSQDEAGNEQFF
TRBV7-3	.	.	TRBJ2-1	TGTGCCAGCAGCTTCCTTGACTCCAATGAGCAGTTCTTC	CASSFLDSNEQFF
TRBV6-4	.	TRBD2	TRBJ2-3	TGTGCCAGCAGTGCCATGGCGGGAGCAGATACGCAGTATTTT	CASSAMAGADTQYF
TRBV19	.	.	TRBJ1-1	TGTGCCAGTAAATTTTCATTCGCGGGGAACACTGAAGCTTTCTTT	CASKFSFAGNTEAFF
TRBV9	.	TRBD1	TRBJ2-2	TGTGCCAGCAGCTGGACAGGTGGGACCGGGGAGCTGTTTTTT	CASSWTGGTGELFF
TRBV7-2	.	.	TRBJ2-5	TGTGCCAGCAGCTTAAGTGGCAGGGTGGAGGAGACCCAGTACTTC	CASSLSGRVEETQYF
TRBV18	.	.	TRBJ1-1	TGTGCCAGCTCGTACGGGGGTGGCACTGAAGCTTTCTTT	CASSYGGGTEAFF
TRBV4-3	.	TRBD1	TRBJ1-1	TGCGCCAGCAAACGCACACAGGGGACCGACACTGAAGCTTTCTTT	CASKRTQGTDTEAFF
TRBV28	.	.	TRBJ2-3	TGTGCCAGCAGGCCTTTAGGCACAGATACGCAGTATTTT	CASRPLGTDTQYF
TRBV19	.	.	TRBJ2-7	TGTGCCAGCTCCGGGACACACCTCTACGAGCAGTACTTC	CASSGTHLYEQYF
TRBV9	.	.	TRBJ2-7	TGTGCCAGCAGCGTAGGGTCCAGCGACGAGCAGTACTTC	CASSVGSSDEQYF
TRBV6-1	.	.	TRBJ2-1	TGTGCCAGCGGTTTACTGGGAGCGAATGAGCAGTTCTTC	CASGLLGANEQFF
TRBV25-1	.	.	TRBJ1-2	TGTGCCAGCAGTGAATCGACAGCTTATGGCTACACCTTC	CASSESTAYGYTF
TRBV9	.	.	TRBJ2-7	TGTGCCAGCAGCAGGGGAGGCCCTACTCTTTACGAGCAGTACTTC	CASSRGGPTLYEQYF
TRBV7-6	once	TRBD2	TRBJ2-7	TGTGCCAGCAGCTTTTTCGCGGGAGGGGACGAGCAGTACTTC	CASSFFAGGDEQYF
TRBV7-3	.	TRBD2	TRBJ2-1	TGTGCCAGCAGCACCAGACTAGCGGCTCTAGTCAATGAGCAGTTCTTC	CASSTRLAALVNEQFF
TRBV19	.	.	TRBJ1-1	TGTGCCAGCAGTGACAGGAACACTGAAGCTTTCTTT	CASSDRNTEAFF
TRBV7-2	.	TRBD2	TRBJ2-7	TGTGCCAGCAGCCTAGGGGGAGCGGGAGTCTCCTACGAGCAGTACTTC	CASSLGGAGVSYEQYF
TRBV18	.	.	TRBJ1-1	TGTGCCAGCTCACCGAGGTCCCAGAACACTGAAGCTTTCTTT	CASSPRSQNTEAFF
TRBV7-8	.	.	TRBJ1-1	TGTGCCAGCAGCTTAGTAAACCCCACAGAAAACACTGAAGCTTTCTTT	CASSLVNPTENTEAFF
TRBV7-9	.	.	TRBJ1-4	TGTGCGGGGGGGGGCGCTGATGAAAAACTGTTTTTT	CAGGGADEKLFF
TRBV10-3	.	TRBD2	TRBJ2-3	TGTGCCATCAGAAGCGGGAACACAGATACGCAGTATTTT	CAIRSGNTDTQYF
TRBV5-1	.	TRBD1	TRBJ2-1	TGCGCCAGCAGCGGCGGGACAGGGTCCTACAATGAGCAGTTCTTC	CASSGGTGSYNEQFF
TRBV19	.	.	TRBJ1-1	TGTGCCAGTAGTTCCAGGCGGGGGCTCCCTGAAGCTTTCTTT	CASSSRRGLPEAFF
TRBV5-4	.	.	TRBJ2-3	TGTGCCAGCAGCTCCTCTTCAGATACGCAGTATTTT	CASSSSSDTQYF
TRBV9	.	.	TRBJ2-1	TGTGCCAGCAGCGCCCAGATATCCTACAATGAGCAGTTCTTC	CASSAQISYNEQFF
TRBV4-2	.	.	TRBJ1-2	TGTGCCAGCAGCCTCTCCGGGAATCTCTATGGCTACACCTTC	CASSLSGNLYGYTF
TRBV28	.	TRBD1	TRBJ1-4	TGTGCCAGCAGGCTACAGGGGGATATTGAAAAACTGTTTTTT	CASRLQGDIEKLFF
TRBV19	.	.	TRBJ2-1	TGTGCCAGTAGTATCGACAGTCTATACAATGAGCAGTTCTTC	CASSIDSLYNEQFF